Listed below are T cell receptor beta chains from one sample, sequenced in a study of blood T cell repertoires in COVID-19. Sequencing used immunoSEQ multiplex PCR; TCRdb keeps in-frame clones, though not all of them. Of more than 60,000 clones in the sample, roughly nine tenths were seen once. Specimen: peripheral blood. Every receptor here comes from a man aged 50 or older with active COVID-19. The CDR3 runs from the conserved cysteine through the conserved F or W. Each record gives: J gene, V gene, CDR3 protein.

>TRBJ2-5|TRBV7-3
CASSLTGLAALETQYF
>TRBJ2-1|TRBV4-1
CASSRPGLARYNEQFF
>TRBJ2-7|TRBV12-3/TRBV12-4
CASSSRGEQYF
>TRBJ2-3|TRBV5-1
CASSLGRGTGGTDTQYF
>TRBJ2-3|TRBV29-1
CSVDDTSTDTQYF
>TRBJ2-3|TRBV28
CASRMGLLGDTQYF
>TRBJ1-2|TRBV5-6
CASSDTGNYGYTF
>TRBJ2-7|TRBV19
CASSSRQAGSYEQYF
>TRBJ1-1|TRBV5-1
CASSLFGGGTEAFF
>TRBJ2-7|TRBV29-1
CSGEQGPEQYF
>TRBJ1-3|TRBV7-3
CASSLLRVEGSSGNTIYF
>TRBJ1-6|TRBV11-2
CASSPDRGNSPLHF
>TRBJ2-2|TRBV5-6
CASSRDRVNTGELFF
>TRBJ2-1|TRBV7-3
CASSPNPGGAEQFF
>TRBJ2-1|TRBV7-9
CASSAGTSPNNEQFF
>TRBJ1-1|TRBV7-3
CASSKDSLGTEAFF
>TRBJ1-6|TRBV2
CASSEGYRGGSPLHF
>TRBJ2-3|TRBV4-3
CASSQDTGGSTDTQYF
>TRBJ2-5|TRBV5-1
CASSLGRGLIETQYF
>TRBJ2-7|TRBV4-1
CASSQDPKGTRRSYEQYF
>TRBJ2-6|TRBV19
CASRNRDISLSGANVLTF
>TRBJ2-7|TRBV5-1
CASRQILMSYEQYF
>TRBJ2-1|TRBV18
CASSPPALNEQFF
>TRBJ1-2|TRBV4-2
CASSQDWTDYGYTF
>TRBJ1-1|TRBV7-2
CASTRGGWGNTEAFF
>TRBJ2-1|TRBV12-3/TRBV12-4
CASSLGQINEQFF
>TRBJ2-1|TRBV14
CASSPPRGSGRVVNEQFF
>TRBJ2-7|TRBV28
CASNLAGAPYEQYF